This entry describes one T cell receptor beta chain. The CDR3 is made up of 15 amino acids. CDR1 is MNHEY, CDR2 SMNVEV, per germline (reference sequence). V was clipped by 5 bases and J by 4 bases; unmatched bases: 9. Data came from immunoSEQ multiplex PCR; TCRdb stores just in-frame clones and leaves some out. Seen here are 150,000 or so clones, around 88% observed once, and the top ten hold about 1.8%. The sample comes from a study of control samples from healthy donors and cancer patients. The receptor was isolated from a man in his late teens or twenties in good health. The sequencing input was blood. The J gene is TRBJ1-2, the V gene TRBV27; 8 nucleotides line up with TRBD1. The DNA of the CDR3 is TGTGCCAGCAGTCCACGGGACAGGCACGTCTATGGCTACACCTTC. Amino acids: CASSPRDRHVYGYTF.